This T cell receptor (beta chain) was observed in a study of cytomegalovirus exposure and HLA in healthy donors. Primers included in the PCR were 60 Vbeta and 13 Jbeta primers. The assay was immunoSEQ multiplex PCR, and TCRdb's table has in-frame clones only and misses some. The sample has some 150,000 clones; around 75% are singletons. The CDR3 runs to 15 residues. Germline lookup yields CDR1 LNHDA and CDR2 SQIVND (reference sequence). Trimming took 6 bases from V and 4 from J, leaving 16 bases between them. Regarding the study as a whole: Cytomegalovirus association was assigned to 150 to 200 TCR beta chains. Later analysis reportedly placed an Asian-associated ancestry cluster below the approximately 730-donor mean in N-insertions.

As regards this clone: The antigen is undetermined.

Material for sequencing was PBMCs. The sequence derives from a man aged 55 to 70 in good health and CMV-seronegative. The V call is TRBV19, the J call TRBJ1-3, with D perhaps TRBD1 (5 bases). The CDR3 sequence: CASSPQDLGGNTIYF. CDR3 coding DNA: TGTGCCAGTAGCCCACAGGACCTTGGAGGAAACACCATATATTTT.